This T cell receptor (beta chain) was sequenced in a study of T-cell memory formation after mild COVID-19. Study-level information: Clusters were largely donor specific.

TCR alpha and TCR beta cDNA libraries carrying sample barcodes and UMIs came from 5'RACE with constant-segment primers. MiXCR, applied by TCRdb to the 5' RACE reads, yields one record per CDR3 protein. Of 200,000 to 300,000 distinct CDR3 sequences listed, 16% are singletons. In this sample, this clonotype turned up a few times. Its cognate antigen is unknown. General observations from the study: Researchers report contracting CD4+ clones mostly in CM and EM, with CD8+ clones in EMRA. Memory from before infection featured some responding clones, which suggests cross-reactive memory joined.

The V gene lost 0 bases and the J gene lost 6 bases, with 8 bases spanning the gap. CDR1 is SGHKS and CDR2 is YYEKEE in the germline V gene (reference sequence). The length of the CDR3 is 13 residues. The J gene is TRBJ2-3, the V gene TRBV5-5, with unresolved D. The sequenced sample consisted of PBMCs or a T cell subset sorted from them (not recorded which). This sequence was found in a man between 18 and 35 years old who had mild COVID-19 (a few samples of this study predate the infection). Cell type and time point are not known. CDR3 loop: CASSLDNKDTQYF. DNA for the CDR3: TGTGCCAGCAGCTTGGATAACAAGGATACGCAGTATTTT.